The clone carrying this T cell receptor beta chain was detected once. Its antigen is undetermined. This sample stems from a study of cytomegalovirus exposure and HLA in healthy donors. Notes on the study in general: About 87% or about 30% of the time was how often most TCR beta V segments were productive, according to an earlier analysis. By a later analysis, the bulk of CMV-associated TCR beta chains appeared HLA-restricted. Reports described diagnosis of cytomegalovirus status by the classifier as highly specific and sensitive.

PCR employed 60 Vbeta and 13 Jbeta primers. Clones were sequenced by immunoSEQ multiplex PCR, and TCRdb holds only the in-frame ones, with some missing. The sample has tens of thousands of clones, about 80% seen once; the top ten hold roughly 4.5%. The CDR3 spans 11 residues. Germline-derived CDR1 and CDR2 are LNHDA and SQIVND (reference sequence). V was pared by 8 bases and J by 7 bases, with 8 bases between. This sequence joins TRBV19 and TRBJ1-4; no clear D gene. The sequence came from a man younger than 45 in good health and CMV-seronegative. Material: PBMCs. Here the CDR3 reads CASSRLEKLFF. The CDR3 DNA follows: TGTGCCAGTTCCAGACTTGAAAAACTGTTTTTT.